The 25 T cell receptor beta chains given below trace back to one sample, sequenced in a study of read filtering for tumor transcriptome and immune sequencing. From roughly 390 ng of RNA, a library with molecular barcoded alpha/delta and beta/gamma adaptors was made. One entry per CDR3 protein, called by TCRdb with MiXCR from the reads. The sample includes roughly 59,000 distinct CDR3 sequences, less than 20% of them seen just once. The material sequenced was a population of CD138-negative cells sorted from bone marrow. All receptors come from a donor at least 40 years old with multiple myeloma.

The chain has TRBV12-3 or TRBV12-4 and TRBJ2-1; 11 bases line up with TRBD2. V was pared by 6 bases and J by 6 bases, with 4 bases of the junction left unmatched. The CDR3 totals 14 residues. The CDR3 DNA reads as TGTGCCAGCAGGGCAACTAGCGGGAGCAATGAGCAGTTCTTC. This translates into CASRATSGSNEQFF.

About this clonotype itself: A much larger clone lies a single base off, so this may be a read error. The chain has TRBV11-1 and TRBJ2-2, with TRBD1 matching over 8 bases. The germline gives CDR1 SGHAT, CDR2 FQDESV (reference sequence). There are 15 residues in the CDR3. As DNA, the CDR3 is TGTGCCAGCAGCCCTCGACAGGGGAACGCCGGGGAGCTGTTTTTT. Encoded protein: CASSPRQGNAGELFF. The full variable domain, rest sourced from reference TRBV11-1 and TRBJ2-2, is EAEVAQSPRYKITEKSQAVAFWCDPISGHATLYWYRQILGQGPELLVQFQDESVVDDSQLPKDRFSAERLKGVDSTLKIQPAELGDSAMYLCASSPRQGNAGELFFGEGSRLTVL.

This clonotype was seen repeatedly, ten times or more. The chain couples TRBV3-1 to TRBJ2-7; the D is unclear. CDR1 and CDR2 from the germline V gene are LGHDT and YNNKEL (reference sequence). The CDR3 covers 15 residues. Trimming cost V 0 bases and J 2 bases, with 11 bases left between them. The CDR3 here is CASSQDLSIAYEQYF. The DNA of the CDR3 is TGTGCCAGCAGCCAAGATTTATCGATTGCCTACGAGCAGTACTTC.

This clonotype appeared many times. V is TRBV5-1 and J is TRBJ2-1, with D perhaps matching TRBD1 (6 bases). The CDR3 sequence is 15 residues long. V was trimmed by 0 bases and J by 2 bases, leaving 9 bases between them. Germline lookup yields CDR1 SGHRS and CDR2 YFSETQ. Here the CDR3 DNA reads TGCGCCAGCAGCTTGGGTCAGGGGCCCTACAATGAGCAGTTCTTC. As protein: CASSLGQGPYNEQFF.

This clonotype was counted at least ten times. The junction departs from the called germline gene at one end, perhaps through a read error. V gene TRBV6-6 combines with J gene TRBJ1-1; perhaps TRBD1 as D (6 bases). The CDR3 sequence is 14 residues long. From germline, CDR1 is MNHNY and CDR2 SVGAGI (reference sequence). CDR3 sequence: CASTYQTGNTEAFF. DNA of the CDR3: TGTGCCAGCACTTACCAGACAGGAAACACTGAAGCTTTCTTT.

In regard to this clonotype: This may be a read error: a much more frequent sequence differs by one nucleotide. This chain uses TRBV7-9 with TRBJ2-7, with D perhaps TRBD1 or TRBD2 (5 bases each). CDR3 length equals 12 residues. V lost 8 bases and J 3 bases, leaving 11 bases between the germline ends. The germline CDR1 and CDR2 sequences are SEHNR and FQNEAQ (reference sequence). Here the CDR3 reads CASWGGGYEQYF. The CDR3, as DNA: TGTGCCAGCTGGGGCGGAGGCTACGAGCAGTACTTC.

This clonotype was seen ten or more times. The chain is built from TRBV24-1 and TRBJ1-1, with D perhaps TRBD1 (5 bases). The length of the CDR3 is 13 residues. The germline gives CDR1 KGHDR, CDR2 SFDVKD. V lost 9 bases and J 2 bases, leaving 12 bases between the germline ends. CDR3: CATASGPNTEAFF. CDR3 DNA sequence: TGTGCCACCGCCTCAGGGCCAAACACTGAAGCTTTCTTT.

The sample holds many counts of this clonotype. The CDR3, as DNA: TGTGCCAGCTCACCCGGAATCGTAGGCCAGTACTTC. Translation: CASSPGIVGQYF. This chain joins TRBV18 and TRBJ2-5; no clear D gene. Germline CDR1 and CDR2: KGHSH and LQKENI. V lost 3 bases and J lost 10, with 12 bases in between. CDR3 length: 12 amino acids.

This clonotype was seen many times. V usage is TRBV7-9 and J usage is TRBJ2-2, with D tentatively TRBD1 (6 bases). Germline CDR1 reads SEHNR; CDR2 reads FQNEAQ (reference sequence). With 5 bases removed from V and 4 bases from J, the gap between germline ends came to 17 bases. The CDR3 is made up of 16 amino acids. The CDR3, as DNA: TGTGCCAGCAGCGCCCCTTCCGGGACATTCACCGGGGAGCTGTTTTTT. It yields the protein CASSAPSGTFTGELFF.

This clonotype was observed at least ten times. The chain carries TRBV14 and TRBJ2-1; D ambiguous. This CDR3 spans 17 amino acids. V was cut by 0 bases and J by 0 bases, with 12 bases left in between. Germline lookup yields CDR1 SGHDN and CDR2 FVKESK. CDR3 sequence: CASSQDVAASSYNEQFF. DNA of the CDR3: TGTGCCAGCAGCCAAGATGTGGCGGCTAGCTCCTACAATGAGCAGTTCTTC. Using reference TRBV14 and TRBJ2-1 for the parts outside the CDR3, the full variable domain is EAGVTQFPSHSVIEKGQTVTLRCDPISGHDNLYWYRRVMGKEIKFLLHFVKESKQDESGMPNNRFLAERTGGTYSTLKVQPAELEDSGVYFCASSQDVAASSYNEQFFGPGTRLTVL.

At least ten counts were recorded for this clonotype. This chain connects TRBV3-1 to TRBJ2-2; D remains unclear. The CDR3 spans 15 residues. Trimming cost V 3 bases and J 7 bases, with 15 bases left between them. Germline values: CDR1 LGHDT, CDR2 YNNKEL (reference sequence). CDR3 nucleotide sequence: TGTGCCAGCAGCCACCAAACCGGGTTCGGCGGGGAGCTGTTTTTT. This gives the protein CASSHQTGFGGELFF.

This clonotype was seen repeatedly, ten times or more. The CDR3 spells CASSLVFGGELFF. In nucleotides, the CDR3 is TGTGCCAGCAGCTTAGTTTTCGGCGGGGAGCTGTTTTTT. The rearrangement links TRBV7-6 to TRBJ2-2; no reliable D call. CDR3 length: 13 residues. In germline, CDR1 is SGHVS, CDR2 FNYEAQ. Trimming shortened V by 1 base and J by 7 bases, and 7 bases separated the two germline ends.

This clonotype was counted many times. The chain combines TRBV18 with TRBJ2-1; D is undetermined. The CDR3 has 14 amino acids. V lost 3 bases and J 8 bases, leaving 14 bases between the germline ends. Germline V gives CDR1 KGHSH, CDR2 LQKENI. As DNA, the CDR3 is TGTGCCAGCTCACCCCGGGTTGGTATTGATGAGCAGTTCTTC. Encoded protein: CASSPRVGIDEQFF. The variable domain in full, completed from reference TRBV18 and TRBJ2-1, reads NAGVMQNPRHLVRRRGQEARLRCSPMKGHSHVYWYRQLPEEGLKFMVYLQKENIIDESGMPKERFSAEFPKEGPSILRIQQVVRGDSAAYFCASSPRVGIDEQFFGPGTRLTVL.

This clonotype was recorded many times. The V call is TRBV29-1, the J call TRBJ2-5; 9 nucleotides line up with TRBD2. V lost 0 bases to trimming and J lost 4 bases; unmatched junction nucleotides: 9. The CDR3 contains 16 residues. Germline V gene data show CDR1 as SQVTM and CDR2 as ANQGSEA. CDR3 DNA sequence: TGCAGCGTTGAAGATAGCGAGCGGGGGGTTGGAGAGACCCAGTACTTC. It specifies CSVEDSERGVGETQYF.

This clonotype appeared many times. This chain joins TRBV9 and TRBJ1-1, with D uncertain. Trimming cost V 4 bases and J 1 base, with 11 bases left between them. CDR3 size: 14 residues. In germline, CDR1 is SGDLS, CDR2 YYNGEE. The CDR3 loop is CASSPDAGNTEAFF. The CDR3 region has the DNA TGTGCCAGCAGCCCGGACGCAGGGAACACTGAAGCTTTCTTT.

This chain connects TRBV6-1 to TRBJ1-2; no clear D. CDR3 length: 14 residues. With 3 bases removed from V and 2 bases from J, the gap between germline ends came to 10 bases. Germline CDR1 and CDR2: MNHNS and SASEGT. CDR3 nucleotide sequence: TGTGCCAGCAGTGAGTCCCCGGGGAACTATGGCTACACCTTC. Amino acids: CASSESPGNYGYTF.

This clonotype was detected many times. The chain links TRBV20-1 to TRBJ2-3; 11 nucleotides line up with TRBD2. J was trimmed by 7 bases and V by 3 bases; bases with no gene match: 9. Germline-derived CDR1 and CDR2 are DFQATT and SNEGSKA (reference sequence). This CDR3 has 15 amino acids. Here the CDR3 DNA reads TGCAGTGCTAGGGATCTAGCGGGGGGCCGGAATACGCAGTATTTT. This codes for CSARDLAGGRNTQYF.

This clonotype was observed many times. V and J are TRBV7-9 and TRBJ1-1, with D perhaps matching TRBD1 (6 bases). Germline V gene data show CDR1 as SEHNR and CDR2 as FQNEAQ (reference sequence). This CDR3 has 13 amino acids. V was clipped by 2 bases and J by 5 bases, with 9 bases between them. The DNA for the CDR3 is TGTGCCAGCAGCTTAAGCAGGGGAACTGAAGCTTTCTTT. This sequence encodes CASSLSRGTEAFF.

This clonotype was detected ten times or more. The V gene is TRBV5-1, the J gene TRBJ2-1; D unresolved. CDR1 is SGHRS, CDR2 YFSETQ, per germline. CDR3 length equals 15 residues. With 0 bases removed from V and 2 bases from J, the gap between germline ends came to 9 bases. DNA for the CDR3: TGCGCCAGCAGCTTGGGGAAAAAAGCCTACAATGAGCAGTTCTTC. Translated: CASSLGKKAYNEQFF.

This clonotype was counted at least ten times. The CDR3 sequence: CASSNQGSKETQYF. The DNA for the CDR3 is TGCGCCAGCAGCAACCAGGGTTCGAAGGAGACCCAGTACTTC. V gene TRBV5-1 combines with J gene TRBJ2-5; a weak D match, TRBD1 (5 bases). CDR1 is SGHRS, CDR2 YFSETQ, per germline. This CDR3 is built from 14 residues. Trimming shortened V by 4 bases and J by 5 bases, and 15 bases separated the two germline ends.

This clonotype came up many times. The rearrangement uses TRBV18 and TRBJ1-1; D is unclear. Germline CDR1 KGHSH, CDR2 LQKENI. The CDR3 covers 15 residues. Trimming left V 2 bases short and J 1 base short, with 11 bases between. CDR3 DNA sequence: TGTGCCAGCTCACCATTTACACCACAGAACACTGAAGCTTTCTTT. Its translation is CASSPFTPQNTEAFF.

Remarks on this clonotype: Here the CDR3 omits its conserved ending phenylalanine or tryptophan, so a read error is the likely source. The chain has TRBV13 and TRBJ2-1; D tentatively fits TRBD1 or TRBD2 (6 bases each). The germline V gene encodes CDR1 PRHDT and CDR2 FYEKMQ (reference sequence). Trimming took off 6 bases at V and 4 bases at J, with 13 bases between the two ends. The length of the CDR3 is 14 residues. As DNA, the CDR3 is TGTGCCAGCAGAAAATCGGGGGCATACAATGAGCAGTTCTCC. As protein: CASRKSGAYNEQFS.

There are many counts of this clonotype. The chain has TRBV20-1 and TRBJ1-1; D is unclear. Germline V gives CDR1 DFQATT, CDR2 SNEGSKA (reference sequence). The CDR3 sequence is 11 residues long. V lost 1 base and J lost 6, with 6 bases in between. The CDR3 bases are TGCAGTGCTAGAGGACAAGCTGAAGCTTTCTTT. Protein: CSARGQAEAFF.

The rearrangement links TRBV12-3 or TRBV12-4 to TRBJ2-1, with 14 bases matching TRBD2. Trimming took 5 bases from V and 9 from J; bases not matched to a gene: 15. The CDR3 contains 18 residues. Written as DNA, the CDR3 is TGTGCCAGCAGTCCCGGGACTAGCGGGAGAGGGGGGCACTTTGAGCAGTTCTTC. Translated: CASSPGTSGRGGHFEQFF.

This clonotype was seen a few times. This may stem from a read error, because a much larger clone lies one nucleotide away. V usage is TRBV5-4 and J usage is TRBJ2-6; the D gene could be TRBD1 or TRBD2 (5 bases each). Per the germline V gene, CDR1 is SGHNT and CDR2 is YYREEE (reference sequence). The CDR3 loop spans 15 amino acids. CDR3: CASSLGGSGASVLTF. CDR3 DNA: TGTGCCAGCAGCTTGGGAGGGTCCGGGGCCAGCGTCCTGACTTTC.